One and the same sample provided the 29 T cell receptor beta chains below, sequenced in a study of OX40 agonist ivuxolimab in advanced cancers. Method: immunoSEQ multiplex PCR; TCRdb's copy keeps in-frame clones and lacks some. The sample holds about 80,000 clones, approximately 85% seen once. This material consisted of CD4+ or CD8+ T cells sorted from blood, taken in a trial of the OX40 agonist ivuxolimab. The receptor source for this set is an adult with an advanced solid tumor such as melanoma, head and neck, liver or kidney cancer.

The chain recombines TRBV15 with TRBJ2-3; 10 bases map to TRBD2. The J segment lost 1 base and the V segment lost 2 bases, leaving 3 bases of the junction unmatched. Germline V gene sequence: CDR1 LNHNV, CDR2 YYDKDF (reference sequence). This CDR3 contains 16 residues. The CDR3 spells CATSRSLAGGTDTQYF. The CDR3 DNA reads TGTGCCACCAGCAGAAGCCTAGCGGGAGGCACAGATACGCAGTATTTT.

The chain employs TRBV5-8 and TRBJ1-2; no clear D. The CDR3 is made up of 12 amino acids. CDR1 SGHTS and CDR2 YDEGEE come from the germline V gene. Trimming left V 5 bases short and J 8 bases short, with 13 bases between. CDR3 protein: CASSRTVPGYTF. In DNA form, the CDR3 reads TGTGCCAGCAGTCGGACGGTTCCCGGCTACACCTTC.

The rearrangement uses TRBV15 and TRBJ2-1, with a possible D match to TRBD2 (6 bases). The V and J ends lost 2 bases and 3 bases respectively, with 11 bases between them. The CDR3 is 15 amino acids. Germline values: CDR1 LNHNV, CDR2 YYDKDF (reference sequence). CDR3 loop: CATSRTSTSYNEQFF. CDR3 DNA: TGTGCCACCAGCAGAACATCGACTAGCTACAATGAGCAGTTCTTC.

V usage is TRBV7-8 and J usage is TRBJ2-1, with a weak D call TRBD2 (5 bases). Germline CDR1 is SGHVS and CDR2 is FQNEAQ. Trimming took 2 bases from V and 1 from J, leaving 12 bases between them. This CDR3 comprises 16 residues. The CDR3 spells CASSLRAQRSYNEQFF. DNA for the CDR3: TGTGCCAGCAGCTTAAGGGCCCAGCGGTCCTACAATGAGCAGTTCTTC.

J is TRBJ2-3 and V is TRBV9; D not certain. The ends were cut back, 1 base at V and 2 bases at J, with 14 bases in the middle. Germline V lookup: CDR1 SGDLS, CDR2 YYNGEE. CDR3 length: 16 residues. The CDR3 DNA reads TGTGCCAGCAGCGTAACTCCCTCAGCCTACACAGATACGCAGTATTTT. It codes for CASSVTPSAYTDTQYF.

The chain combines TRBV7-6 with TRBJ2-3; 9 bases map to TRBD2. CDR3 size: 15 residues. The germline V gene has CDR1 SGHVS and CDR2 FNYEAQ. With 1 base clipped from V and 3 bases from J, the junction kept 2 bases outside the gene matches. The CDR3 sequence is CASSLGLAGTDTQYF. The CDR3 region has the DNA TGTGCCAGCAGCTTAGGGCTAGCGGGAACAGATACGCAGTATTTT.

The rearrangement links TRBV9 to TRBJ1-6; D is ambiguous. The CDR3 is made up of 15 amino acids. CDR1 and CDR2 (germline): SGDLS, YYNGEE. The V end was cut by 3 bases, the J end by 5 bases, with 12 bases between. CDR3 sequence (DNA): TGTGCCAGCAGCGCAGCTGGACGGGATAATTCACCCCTCCACTTT. Protein sequence: CASSAAGRDNSPLHF.

The genes are TRBV19 and TRBJ2-7; 11 bases are shared with TRBD2. This CDR3 is 16 amino acids long. Trimming cost V 6 bases and J 7 bases; bases outside gene matches: 14. CDR1 and CDR2 from the germline V gene are LNHDA and SQIVND (reference sequence). The CDR3 is CASSPPTSGAGGEQYF. The CDR3 nucleotides are TGTGCCAGTAGCCCCCCGACTAGCGGGGCAGGAGGGGAGCAGTACTTC.

A few counts support this clone. The CDR3 DNA sequence: TGTGCCAGCAGTGAGATCCCTGGAAACACCATATATTTT. It codes for CASSEIPGNTIYF. The chain links TRBV6-4 to TRBJ1-3; D not resolved. The V end was cut by 3 bases, the J end by 2 bases, with 5 bases between. Per germline, CDR1 MRHNA and CDR2 SNTAGT. This CDR3 region has 13 residues.

The V gene is TRBV5-6, the J gene TRBJ1-5; 7 bases fit TRBD1. The CDR3 extends over 13 amino acids. CDR1 is SGHDT, CDR2 YYEEEE, per germline. With V trimmed by 4 bases and J by 7 bases, 5 bases remained unmatched. This chain's CDR3 is CASSITRGQPQHF. CDR3 nucleotide sequence: TGTGCCAGCAGCATAACCAGGGGGCAGCCCCAGCATTTT.

The chain joins TRBV11-2 to TRBJ2-1, with 8 bases identical to TRBD1. This CDR3 is 16 amino acids long. The ends lost 4 bases at V and 8 bases at J; junction bases unmatched: 13. Per germline, CDR1 SGHAT and CDR2 FQNNGV. The CDR3 DNA is TGTGCCAGCAGCTCCCGCGGACAGGGAGGTGGGGATGAGCAGTTCTTC. This sequence encodes CASSSRGQGGGDEQFF.

There are a few counts of this clone. The chain joins TRBV6-1 to TRBJ1-6, with D possibly TRBD1 on 5 matching bases. Germline V gene sequence: CDR1 MNHNS, CDR2 SASEGT. V dropped 4 bases and J dropped 9 bases, with 28 bases sitting between them. This CDR3 has 19 residues. CDR3 amino acids: CASSAETPNRQNPRSPLHF. As DNA, the CDR3 is TGTGCCAGCAGTGCAGAAACTCCCAACCGACAGAACCCTCGTTCACCCCTCCACTTT.

This clone came up once. This rearrangement joins TRBV19 to TRBJ2-5; tentative D call: TRBD2 (6 bases). The CDR3 contains 15 residues. V was pared by 7 bases and J by 2 bases, with 17 bases between. Germline CDR1 is LNHDA and CDR2 is SQIVND (reference sequence). The CDR3 DNA is TGTGCCAGTACGGACTATCCGGAGGGTCAAGAGACCCAGTACTTC. Translation gives CASTDYPEGQETQYF. The variable domain in full, with the rest retrieved from reference TRBV19 and TRBJ2-5, is DGGITQSPKYLFRKEGQNVTLSCEQNLNHDAMYWYRQDPGQGLRLIYYSQIVNDFQKGDIAEGYSVSREKKESFPLTVTSAQKNPTAFYLCASTDYPEGQETQYFGPGTRLLVL.

This clone was counted a single time. The rearrangement links TRBV5-1 to TRBJ2-1; 7 positions match TRBD2. The V gene's germline CDR1 is SGHRS and CDR2 YFSETQ. This CDR3 spans 19 amino acids. The ends lost 0 bases at V and 2 bases at J; junction bases unmatched: 14. The CDR3 sequence: CASSLDGLAGLHTYNEQFF. The CDR3 DNA sequence: TGCGCCAGCAGCTTGGACGGTTTAGCGGGCCTTCACACCTACAATGAGCAGTTCTTC. Filled out from reference TRBV5-1 and TRBJ2-1, the complete variable domain reads KAGVTQTPRYLIKTRGQQVTLSCSPISGHRSVSWYQQTPGQGLQFLFEYFSETQRNKGNFPGRFSGRQFSNSRSEMNVSTLELGDSALYLCASSLDGLAGLHTYNEQFFGPGTRLTVL.

In DNA, the CDR3 is TGCGCCAGCAGCTTGACTACTAGCGGGAGGGGTGAGCAGTACTTC. Protein sequence: CASSLTTSGRGEQYF. The V and J genes are TRBV5-1 and TRBJ2-7, with TRBD2 matching over 13 bases. Germline V gene sequence: CDR1 SGHRS, CDR2 YFSETQ. CDR3 length: 15 amino acids. After removal of 1 base from V and 7 bases from J, the junction contained 5 bases not matched to a gene.

This chain links TRBV2 with TRBJ2-1; D is ambiguous. Trimming pared 6 bases from V and 9 bases from J, leaving 21 bases between. The CDR3 is 15 amino acids. CDR1 is SNHLY, CDR2 FYNNEI, per germline. In DNA form, the CDR3 reads TGTGCCAGCAGGGCCTCGAGTGGAGAGGTTATTGAGCAGTTCTTC. Its translation: CASRASSGEVIEQFF.

The gene calls are TRBV29-1 and TRBJ1-5, with a tentative D call TRBD1 (5 bases). V lost 6 bases, J lost 7 bases, and 13 bases lay in between. Germline values: CDR1 SQVTM, CDR2 ANQGSEA. The CDR3 runs to 12 residues. The CDR3 sequence is CSVLGGGQPQHF. For the CDR3, the DNA is TGCAGCGTCCTCGGGGGAGGGCAGCCCCAGCATTTT.

This chain links TRBV9 with TRBJ2-1, with D perhaps TRBD2 (5 bases). This CDR3 spans 16 amino acids. V shed 4 bases and J shed 4 bases, with 18 bases lying between them. In germline, CDR1 is SGDLS, CDR2 YYNGEE. CDR3 residues: CASSLRPAGPYNEQFF. Here the CDR3 DNA reads TGTGCCAGCAGCCTTCGACCCGCGGGTCCTTACAATGAGCAGTTCTTC.

Only one count was recorded for this clone. The chain uses TRBV5-4 and TRBJ1-1; 8 bases fit TRBD1. There are 14 residues in the CDR3. Germline CDR1 is SGHNT and CDR2 is YYREEE (reference sequence). V dropped 0 bases and J dropped 4; count of bases not matched to a gene: 2. Here the CDR3 DNA reads TGTGCCAGCAGCTTGGAACAGGGGGGCACTGAAGCTTTCTTT. This translates into CASSLEQGGTEAFF.

The rearrangement uses TRBV30 and TRBJ1-4, with D possibly TRBD1 on 5 matching bases. CDR1 is GTSNPN, CDR2 SVGIG, per germline (reference sequence). The length of the CDR3 is 13 residues. Trimming removed 6 bases from V and 7 bases from J, with 15 bases in between. CDR3: CACGTLGGEKLFF. In DNA form, the CDR3 reads TGTGCCTGTGGGACCCTAGGCGGTGAAAAACTGTTTTTT.

This sequence joins TRBV7-2 and TRBJ2-5, with 10 bases lining up with TRBD2. This CDR3 has 14 amino acids. Germline assignment: CDR1 SGHTA and CDR2 FQGNSA. V shed 5 bases, J shed 4 bases, and the junction held 4 bases outside the gene matches. DNA for the CDR3: TGTGCCAGCAGCGCCAGCGGGAGGGGAGAGACCCAGTACTTC. Amino acid sequence: CASSASGRGETQYF.

In DNA, the CDR3 is TGTGCCAGCAGAGAAGGCAATCAGCCCCAGCATTTT. Amino acids: CASREGNQPQHF. The rearrangement links TRBV27 to TRBJ1-5; no reliable D call. CDR3 size: 12 residues. The germline CDR1 and CDR2 sequences are MNHEY and SMNVEV (reference sequence). V lost 6 bases, J lost 2 bases, and 5 bases lay in between.

The chain combines TRBV11-2 with TRBJ2-1; TRBD1 agrees at 11 bases. Germline V gene lookup returns CDR1 SGHAT and CDR2 FQNNGV. This CDR3 comprises 16 residues. J was trimmed by 8 bases and V by 7 bases; bases with no gene match: 13. CDR3 amino acids: CASILGRGQGVDEQFF. Written as DNA, the CDR3 is TGTGCCAGCATCCTAGGCCGGGGACAGGGGGTGGATGAGCAGTTCTTC.

The V gene is TRBV5-1, the J gene TRBJ2-2; D is unclear. CDR3 length equals 14 residues. V shed 5 bases and J shed 7 bases, with 15 bases lying between them. CDR1 is SGHRS, CDR2 YFSETQ, per germline. CDR3 coding DNA: TGCGCCAGCAGGGCCGGACCTCTGAACGGGGAGCTGTTTTTT. The encoded protein is CASRAGPLNGELFF.

V usage is TRBV29-1 and J usage is TRBJ1-1; 7 bases line up with TRBD1. Per germline, CDR1 SQVTM and CDR2 ANQGSEA. The ends lost 6 bases at V and 4 bases at J; junction bases unmatched: 2. The CDR3 is made up of 11 amino acids. The CDR3 protein is CSVQGGTEAFF. In DNA form, the CDR3 reads TGCAGCGTGCAGGGGGGCACTGAAGCTTTCTTT.

The V call is TRBV6-5, the J call TRBJ2-7; D is possibly TRBD2 (6 bases). Germline CDR1 and CDR2: MNHEY and SVGAGI. The CDR3 runs to 15 residues. The V end was cut by 8 bases, the J end by 4 bases, with 21 bases between. The CDR3 sequence: CASLGRTDGFYEQYF. For the CDR3, the DNA is TGTGCCAGCCTAGGGAGGACGGATGGGTTTTACGAGCAGTACTTC.

V gene TRBV5-8 combines with J gene TRBJ2-7; D call uncertain. This CDR3 has 15 residues. The germline V gene encodes CDR1 SGHTS and CDR2 YDEGEE. V gave up 0 bases and J gave up 3 bases, with 13 bases separating them. The CDR3 loop is CASSLGRLRLYEQYF. The CDR3 bases are TGTGCCAGCAGCTTGGGGCGGTTGCGGCTCTACGAGCAGTACTTC.

This clone has just a few counts. V is TRBV2 and J is TRBJ1-1; D remains unclear. The germline V gene encodes CDR1 SNHLY and CDR2 FYNNEI. The CDR3 length is 12 residues. Between the trimmed V and J ends, which lost 4 bases and 4 bases, there was a span of 7 bases. CDR3 nucleotide sequence: TGTGCCAGCAGTGTGTGGACCACTGAAGCTTTCTTT. Its protein is CASSVWTTEAFF.

This clone was counted only a few times. The rearrangement links TRBV6-6 to TRBJ2-3; TRBD2 agrees at 7 bases. The V and J ends lost 6 bases and 3 bases, in that order; junction bases with no gene match: 3. CDR1 and CDR2 (germline): MNHNY, SVGAGI (reference sequence). This CDR3 is 13 amino acids long. The DNA of the CDR3 is TGTGCCAGCAGGCGGGGGTCGACAGATACGCAGTATTTT. Residues: CASRRGSTDTQYF.